The next 29 T cell receptor beta chains were all read from a single sample in a study of early T cells in non-severe SARS-CoV-2 infection. TCRdb re-called the 5' RACE reads through MiXCR, storing one row per CDR3 protein. The repertoire includes about 110,000 distinct CDR3 sequences, roughly 12% of them detected once, and around 2.9% sits in the top ten. Sequenced material: whole blood. Receptors originate from an adult who was a healthcare worker with PCR-confirmed SARS-CoV-2 infection or an uninfected control (not recorded which).

Many counts were recorded for this clonotype. The genes are TRBV12-5 and TRBJ2-7, with TRBD2 matching over 8 bases. After removal of 5 bases from V and 0 bases from J, the junction contained 6 bases not matched to a gene. Germline V gene data show CDR1 as LGHNT and CDR2 as FRNRAP. The CDR3 totals 15 residues. The CDR3, as DNA: TGTGCTAGTGGTGCCACTAGCGGTAGCTCCTACGAGCAGTACTTC. Translation gives CASGATSGSSYEQYF.

A few counts support this clonotype. The genes are TRBV12-3 or TRBV12-4 and TRBJ2-2; 7 bases line up with TRBD2. The CDR3 runs 16 residues. With 5 bases clipped from V and 4 bases from J, the junction kept 10 bases outside the gene matches. This CDR3 is CASSPRGGPSTGELFF. The CDR3 DNA is TGTGCCAGCAGTCCGCGGGGAGGGCCGTCCACCGGGGAGCTGTTTTTT.

Concerning this clonotype itself: This may come from a read error, since a much larger clone is one base off. The CDR3 does not end in the conserved phenylalanine or tryptophan, so this is likely a read error. The chain is built from TRBV12-5 and TRBJ2-1, with D possibly TRBD2 on 6 matching bases. Trimming stripped 1 base from V and 9 bases from J, with 10 bases between. Germline-derived CDR1 and CDR2 are LGHNT and FRNRAP. CDR3 length: 13 amino acids. CDR3: CASGLALGGEQFL. The CDR3 nucleotides read TGTGCTAGTGGTTTGGCTCTGGGAGGTGAGCAGTTCCTC.

The sample holds many counts of this clonotype. The chain combines TRBV5-4 with TRBJ2-3; no clear D. V lost 3 bases, J lost 2 bases, and 10 bases lay in between. The V gene's germline CDR1 is SGHNT and CDR2 YYREEE (reference sequence). The CDR3 covers 14 residues. CDR3 loop: CASSSDGVTDTQYF. CDR3 coding DNA: TGTGCCAGCAGCTCCGACGGAGTCACAGATACGCAGTATTTT.

The table lists this clonotype with a few counts. The chain links TRBV9 to TRBJ1-3, with D perhaps TRBD1 (6 bases). The CDR3 covers 15 residues. V was trimmed by 0 bases and J by 4 bases, leaving 11 bases between them. The germline gives CDR1 SGDLS, CDR2 YYNGEE. CDR3 DNA: TGTGCCAGCAGCGTAGAAGGGGGGGAAGGAAACACCATATATTTT. Translation: CASSVEGGEGNTIYF.

This clonotype was recorded many times. V is TRBV12-3 or TRBV12-4 and J is TRBJ1-2, with no clear D. CDR3 length equals 13 residues. Trimming pared 3 bases from V and 4 bases from J, leaving 9 bases between. The CDR3 spells CASSFRGFYGYTF. The CDR3 DNA reads as TGTGCCAGCAGTTTCAGAGGGTTCTATGGCTACACCTTC.

This clonotype was picked up a small number of times. The J gene is TRBJ2-4, the V gene TRBV5-5; 10 nucleotides match TRBD1. J lost 8 bases, V lost 0 bases, and 2 bases had no gene match. The CDR3 runs to 14 residues. Per the germline V gene, CDR1 is SGHKS and CDR2 is YYEKEE (reference sequence). This CDR3 is CASSLGQGAHIQYF. The CDR3 nucleotides are TGTGCCAGCAGCTTGGGACAGGGGGCACACATTCAGTACTTC.

This clonotype was seen once. This sequence joins TRBV20-1 and TRBJ2-7; tentative D call: TRBD2 (5 bases). This CDR3 comprises 15 residues. The V gene's germline CDR1 is DFQATT and CDR2 SNEGSKA (reference sequence). V shed 5 bases and J shed 7 bases, with 24 bases lying between them. CDR3 loop: CSAPPSGGQTREQYF. DNA for the CDR3: TGCAGTGCTCCTCCGAGTGGCGGGCAGACGAGGGAGCAGTACTTC.

This clonotype was detected ten times or more. V gene TRBV6-1 combines with J gene TRBJ1-5, with TRBD1 as a possible D gene (5 bases). The CDR3 spans 14 residues. Trimming took 4 bases from V and 4 from J, leaving 11 bases between them. CDR1 and CDR2 from the germline V gene are MNHNS and SASEGT. CDR3 bases: TGTGCCAGCAGTGGAGGGGAAAGGAATCAGCCCCAGCATTTT. Residues: CASSGGERNQPQHF.

In regard to this clonotype: The junction departs from the called germline gene at one end, perhaps through a read error. The V and J genes are TRBV7-7 and TRBJ2-1; D possibly corresponds to TRBD1 (8 bases). This CDR3 region has 18 residues. CDR1 and CDR2 from the germline V gene are SSHAT and FNYEAQ (reference sequence). The CDR3 DNA reads as TGTGCTAGCAGCTTACAACCCGGACAGGGAGGGTCCTACAATGAGCAGTTCTTC. Translating gives CASSLQPGQGGSYNEQFF.

This chain uses TRBV28 with TRBJ2-3; 7 bases fit TRBD2. The CDR3 extends over 14 amino acids. V lost 3 bases to trimming and J lost 5 bases; unmatched junction nucleotides: 5. Germline-derived CDR1 and CDR2 are MDHEN and SYDVKM. The CDR3 is CASSFGGGLDTQYF. CDR3 sequence (DNA): TGTGCCAGCAGTTTTGGGGGGGGTTTAGATACGCAGTATTTT.

This clonotype was seen repeatedly, ten times or more. V is TRBV12-3 or TRBV12-4 and J is TRBJ2-7; possibly TRBD1 for D (5 bases). V was trimmed by 5 bases and J by 7 bases, leaving 15 bases between them. This CDR3 is 13 amino acids long. The CDR3 DNA sequence: TGTGCCAGCAGTACCGACAGCCTCAGGGAGCAGTACTTC. Its protein is CASSTDSLREQYF.

This clonotype was observed at least ten times. The chain combines TRBV6-1 with TRBJ2-7; no clear D gene. Germline CDR1 is MNHNS and CDR2 is SASEGT. This CDR3 region has 12 residues. With 6 bases removed from V and 5 bases from J, the gap between germline ends came to 11 bases. In DNA form, the CDR3 reads TGTGCCAGCAGCTCCGGACGGAACGAGCAGTACTTC. This gives the protein CASSSGRNEQYF.

This clonotype has only a few counts. The chain couples TRBV11-3 to TRBJ2-2; D possibly uses TRBD1 or TRBD2 (5 bases each). The CDR3 loop spans 17 amino acids. Germline V lookup: CDR1 SGHNT, CDR2 YENEEA. Trimming removed 1 base at V and 0 bases at J, with 12 bases between. The CDR3 coding sequence is TGTGCCAGCAGCTTAGGACGAGGGGCTTCGAACACCGGGGAGCTGTTTTTT. It translates to CASSLGRGASNTGELFF.

The chain employs TRBV28 and TRBJ1-6; the D gene is possibly TRBD1 (5 bases). The V gene's germline CDR1 is MDHEN and CDR2 SYDVKM. The CDR3 length is 16 residues. Trimming cost V 3 bases and J 0 bases, with 9 bases left between them. The CDR3 region has the DNA TGTGCCAGCAGTTTGACAGTAAGCTCCTATAATTCACCCCTCCACTTT. It translates to CASSLTVSSYNSPLHF.

The chain combines TRBV24-1 with TRBJ1-1, with 8 bases aligning to TRBD1. V shed 4 bases and J 1 base; nucleotides not matched to a gene: 7. Per germline, CDR1 KGHDR and CDR2 SFDVKD. CDR3 length: 16 residues. The CDR3 loop is CATSDKRDRSNTEAFF. CDR3 DNA: TGTGCCACCAGTGACAAACGGGACAGGTCGAACACTGAAGCTTTCTTT.

This clonotype has a count of ten or more. The chain carries TRBV10-3 and TRBJ2-7; TRBD2 matches at 7 bases. V shed 4 bases and J 0 bases; nucleotides not matched to a gene: 9. This CDR3 has 16 amino acids. From germline, CDR1 is ENHRY and CDR2 SYGVKD. For the CDR3, the DNA is TGTGCCATCAGTGTAGCCGGCGCGGGAGCCTCCTACGAGCAGTACTTC. It yields the protein CAISVAGAGASYEQYF.

The chain uses TRBV27 and TRBJ2-7, with 7 positions matching TRBD1. Per germline, CDR1 MNHEY and CDR2 SMNVEV (reference sequence). The ends lost 4 bases at V and 3 bases at J; junction bases unmatched: 0. The length of the CDR3 is 12 residues. The CDR3 here is CASSSGGYEQYF. In DNA form, the CDR3 reads TGTGCCAGCAGTTCAGGGGGCTACGAGCAGTACTTC.

The V gene is TRBV12-3 or TRBV12-4, the J gene TRBJ1-6, with D possibly matching TRBD1 (6 bases). V lost 7 bases and J 9 bases, leaving 16 bases between the germline ends. CDR3 length: 14 residues. The DNA of the CDR3 is TGTGCCAGCACCGTGACCCAGGGGAGTTCACCCCTCCACTTT. This sequence encodes CASTVTQGSSPLHF.

The V gene is TRBV9, the J gene TRBJ2-1, with D perhaps matching TRBD1 or TRBD2 (6 bases each). V lost 0 bases and J lost 10, with 17 bases in between. Germline CDR1 and CDR2: SGDLS and YYNGEE. This CDR3 region has 15 residues. Written as DNA, the CDR3 is TGTGCCAGCAGCGTAGCAGCGGGTGCTAGGGGGGAGCAGTTCTTC. It codes for CASSVAAGARGEQFF.

This clonotype was seen many times. This chain connects TRBV6-1 to TRBJ2-1, with TRBD2 as a possible D gene (6 bases). The length of the CDR3 is 15 residues. V gave up 4 bases and J gave up 10 bases, with 20 bases separating them. Germline V gene lookup returns CDR1 MNHNS and CDR2 SASEGT. The CDR3 reads CASSAYATRSWEQFF. In nucleotides, the CDR3 is TGTGCCAGCAGTGCCTACGCGACTAGATCTTGGGAGCAGTTCTTC.

This clonotype was seen ten or more times. V gene TRBV11-3 combines with J gene TRBJ2-2; possibly TRBD1 for D (5 bases). In germline, CDR1 is SGHNT, CDR2 YENEEA. The ends were cut back, 7 bases at V and 5 bases at J, with 11 bases in the middle. CDR3 length: 13 amino acids. This chain's CDR3 is CASKSAGTGELFF. The CDR3 DNA sequence: TGTGCCAGCAAGAGTGCAGGGACCGGGGAGCTGTTTTTT.

The rearrangement joins TRBV2 to TRBJ1-1; 7 bases align to TRBD1. V lost 4 bases to trimming and J lost 1 base; unmatched junction nucleotides: 3. CDR1 is SNHLY, CDR2 FYNNEI, per germline. The CDR3 is 14 amino acids. CDR3 region: CASSGRQGNTEAFF. The CDR3 DNA reads as TGTGCCAGCAGTGGGAGACAGGGGAACACTGAAGCTTTCTTT.

This clonotype was recorded a few times. The rearrangement joins TRBV12-3 or TRBV12-4 to TRBJ2-1; 10 positions agree with TRBD2. The ends lost 1 base at V and 0 bases at J; junction bases unmatched: 3. This CDR3 comprises 17 residues. The chain's CDR3 is CASSLGGLARSYNEQFF. The CDR3, as DNA: TGTGCCAGCAGTTTAGGGGGACTAGCGCGCTCCTACAATGAGCAGTTCTTC.

The genes are TRBV12-3 or TRBV12-4 and TRBJ2-1; D gene ambiguous. The ends were cut back, 5 bases at V and 8 bases at J, with 10 bases in the middle. This CDR3 is 12 amino acids long. The CDR3 region is CASSKNGDEQFF. CDR3 coding DNA: TGTGCCAGCAGTAAAAATGGGGATGAGCAGTTCTTC.

The chain uses TRBV7-9 and TRBJ1-1; D possibly corresponds to TRBD1 (5 bases). The CDR3 contains 15 residues. Germline V CDR1 and CDR2: SEHNR, FQNEAQ (reference sequence). V was pared by 1 base and J by 2 bases, with 11 bases between. The CDR3 region is CASSLVGRGNTEAFF. CDR3 nucleotide sequence: TGTGCCAGCAGCTTAGTGGGACGCGGCAACACTGAAGCTTTCTTT.

This clonotype appeared a few times. The genes are TRBV5-1 and TRBJ2-7; 7 nucleotides match TRBD1. J gave up 5 bases and V 0 bases, and 5 bases lay outside the gene matches. CDR1 is SGHRS and CDR2 is YFSETQ in the germline V gene. This CDR3 is built from 14 residues. The CDR3 DNA sequence: TGCGCCAGCAGCTTGGCCGGACAGGATAACGAGCAGTACTTC. It yields the protein CASSLAGQDNEQYF.

Only a few counts were recorded for this clonotype. This rearrangement joins TRBV10-3 to TRBJ2-1, with 12 nucleotides matching TRBD1. Germline V gene lookup returns CDR1 ENHRY and CDR2 SYGVKD. Trimming at V came to 4 bases and at J to 9 bases, leaving 16 bases not matched to a gene. This CDR3 contains 18 residues. The DNA for the CDR3 is TGTGCCATCAGTGGGCGCATCCCCTCGGGACAGGGGGCTTTTGAGCAGTTCTTC. Translated: CAISGRIPSGQGAFEQFF.

This clonotype has at least ten counts. This sequence joins TRBV29-1 and TRBJ1-5; D not resolved. The germline gives CDR1 SQVTM, CDR2 ANQGSEA. V lost 7 bases, J lost 0 bases, and 10 bases lay in between. The CDR3 has 13 residues. The CDR3 spells CSARQDSNQPQHF. CDR3 DNA sequence: TGCAGCGCGCGCCAGGATAGCAATCAGCCCCAGCATTTT.